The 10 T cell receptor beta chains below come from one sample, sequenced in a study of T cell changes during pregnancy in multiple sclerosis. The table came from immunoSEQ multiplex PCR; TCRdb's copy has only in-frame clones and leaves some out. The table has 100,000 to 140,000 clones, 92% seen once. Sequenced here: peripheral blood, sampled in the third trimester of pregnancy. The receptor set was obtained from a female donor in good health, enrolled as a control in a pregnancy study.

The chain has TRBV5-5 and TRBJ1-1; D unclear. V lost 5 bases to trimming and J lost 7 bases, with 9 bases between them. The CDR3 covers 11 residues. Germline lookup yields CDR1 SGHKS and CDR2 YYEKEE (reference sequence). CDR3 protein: CASSRSSEAFF. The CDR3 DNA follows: TGTGCCAGCAGTCGTTCCAGTGAAGCTTTCTTT.

The CDR3 here is CASSLSSHYEQYF. The CDR3 coding sequence is TGTGCCAGCAGTTTATCGTCCCACTACGAGCAGTACTTC. V gene TRBV27 combines with J gene TRBJ2-7; unclear D gene. Germline loops: CDR1 MNHEY, CDR2 SMNVEV (reference sequence). This CDR3 comprises 13 residues. Trimming shortened V by 0 bases and J by 3 bases, and 6 bases separated the two germline ends.

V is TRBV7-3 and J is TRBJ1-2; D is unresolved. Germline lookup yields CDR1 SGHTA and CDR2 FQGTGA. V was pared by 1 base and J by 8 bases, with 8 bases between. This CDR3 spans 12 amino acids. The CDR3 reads CASSLKPEGYTF. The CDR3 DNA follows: TGTGCCAGCAGCTTAAAGCCCGAAGGCTACACCTTC.

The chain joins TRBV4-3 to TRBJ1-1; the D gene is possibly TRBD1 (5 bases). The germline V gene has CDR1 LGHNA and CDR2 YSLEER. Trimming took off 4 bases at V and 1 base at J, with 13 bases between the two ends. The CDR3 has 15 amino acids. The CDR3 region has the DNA TGCGCCAGCAGCCCACTAGTCGGGGGGAACACTGAAGCTTTCTTT. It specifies CASSPLVGGNTEAFF.

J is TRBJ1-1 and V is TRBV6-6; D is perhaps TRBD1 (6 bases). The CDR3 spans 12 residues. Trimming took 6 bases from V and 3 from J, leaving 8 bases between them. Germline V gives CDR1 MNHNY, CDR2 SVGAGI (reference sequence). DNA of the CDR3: TGTGCCAGCAGCGGACAGTACACTGAAGCTTTCTTT. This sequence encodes CASSGQYTEAFF.

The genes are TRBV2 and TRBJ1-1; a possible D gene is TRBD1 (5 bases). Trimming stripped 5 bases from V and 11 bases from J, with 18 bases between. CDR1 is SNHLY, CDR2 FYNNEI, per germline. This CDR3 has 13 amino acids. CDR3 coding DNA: TGTGCCAGCAGTATAGGGGCGCCAGTCGTGGCTTTCTTT. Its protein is CASSIGAPVVAFF.

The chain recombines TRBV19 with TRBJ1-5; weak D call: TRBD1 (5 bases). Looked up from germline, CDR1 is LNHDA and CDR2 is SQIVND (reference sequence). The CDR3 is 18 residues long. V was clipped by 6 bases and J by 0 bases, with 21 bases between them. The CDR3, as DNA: TGTGCCAGTAGCCTACAGGCCGATGGGTATATTAGCAATCAGCCCCAGCATTTT. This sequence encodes CASSLQADGYISNQPQHF.

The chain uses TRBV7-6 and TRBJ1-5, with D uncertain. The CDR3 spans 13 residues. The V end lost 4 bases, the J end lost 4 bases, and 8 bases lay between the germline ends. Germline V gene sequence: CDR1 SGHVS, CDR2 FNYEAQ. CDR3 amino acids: CASSSTENQPQHF. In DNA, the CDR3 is TGTGCCAGCAGCTCAACAGAGAATCAGCCCCAGCATTTT.

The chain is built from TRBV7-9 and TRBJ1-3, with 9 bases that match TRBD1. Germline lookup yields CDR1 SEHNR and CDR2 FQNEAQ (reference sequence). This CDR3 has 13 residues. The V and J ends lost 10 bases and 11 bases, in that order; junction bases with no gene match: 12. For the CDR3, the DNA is TGTGCCACCGACGGACAGGGGCAATTTTCCATATATTTT. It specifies CATDGQGQFSIYF. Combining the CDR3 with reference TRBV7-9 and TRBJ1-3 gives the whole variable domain DTGVSQNPRHKITKRGQNVTFRCDPISEHNRLYWYRQTLGQGPEFLTYFQNEAQLEKSRLLSDRFSAERPKGSFSTLEIQRTEQGDSAMYLCATDGQGQFSIYFGEGSWLTVV.

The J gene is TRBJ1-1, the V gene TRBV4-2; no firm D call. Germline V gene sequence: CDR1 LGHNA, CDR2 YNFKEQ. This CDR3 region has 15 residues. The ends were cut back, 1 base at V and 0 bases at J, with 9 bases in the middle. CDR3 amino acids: CASSQGSLLNTEAFF. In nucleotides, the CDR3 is TGTGCCAGCAGCCAAGGTAGTTTACTGAACACTGAAGCTTTCTTT.